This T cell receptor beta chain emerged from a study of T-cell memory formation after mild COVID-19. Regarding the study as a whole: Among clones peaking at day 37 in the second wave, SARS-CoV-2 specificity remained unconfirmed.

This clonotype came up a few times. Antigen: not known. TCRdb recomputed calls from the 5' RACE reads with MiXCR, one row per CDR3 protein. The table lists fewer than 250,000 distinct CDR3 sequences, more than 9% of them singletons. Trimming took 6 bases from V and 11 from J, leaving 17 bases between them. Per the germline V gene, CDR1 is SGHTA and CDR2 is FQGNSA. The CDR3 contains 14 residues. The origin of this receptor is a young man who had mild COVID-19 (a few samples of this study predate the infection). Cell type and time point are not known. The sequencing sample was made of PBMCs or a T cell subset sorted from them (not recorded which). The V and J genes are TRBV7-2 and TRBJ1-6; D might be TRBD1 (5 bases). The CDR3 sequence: CASSFTGGGAPLHF. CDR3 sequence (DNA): TGTGCCAGCAGTTTTACAGGTGGCGGGGCACCCCTCCACTTT.